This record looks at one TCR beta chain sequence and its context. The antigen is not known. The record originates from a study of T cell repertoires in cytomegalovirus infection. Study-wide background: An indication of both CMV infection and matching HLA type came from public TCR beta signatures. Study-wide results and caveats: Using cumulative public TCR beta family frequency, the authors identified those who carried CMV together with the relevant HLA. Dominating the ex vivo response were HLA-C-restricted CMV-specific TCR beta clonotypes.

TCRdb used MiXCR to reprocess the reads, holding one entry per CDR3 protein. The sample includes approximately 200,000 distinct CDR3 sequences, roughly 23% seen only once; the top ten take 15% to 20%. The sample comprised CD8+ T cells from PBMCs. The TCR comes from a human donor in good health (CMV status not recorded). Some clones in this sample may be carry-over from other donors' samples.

CDR3 sequence (DNA): TGTGCCAGCAGGGGCGCGGCGAGGCACACTGAAGCTTTCTTT. It specifies CASRGAARHTEAFF. The rearrangement uses TRBV28 and TRBJ1-1; D remains ambiguous. Germline assignment: CDR1 MDHEN and CDR2 SYDVKM. V gave up 6 bases and J gave up 3 bases, with 14 bases separating them. This CDR3 region has 14 residues.